The present T cell receptor (beta chain) was sequenced within a study of T cell responses to AZD1222 COVID-19 vaccine. Sequencing was performed with immunoSEQ multiplex PCR; in TCRdb, only in-frame clones are kept and a portion is missing. Here the sample spans under 200,000 clones, just over 90% being singletons. The V gene end was trimmed by 0 bases and the J gene end by 3 bases; junction bases not matched to a gene: 5. CDR1 and CDR2 (germline): SGDLS, YYNGEE. This CDR3 contains 18 residues. This chain connects TRBV9 to TRBJ1-6; 11 bases fit TRBD1. The source of this sequence is an adult in good health. The sequenced sample was peripheral blood, obtained on day 0 of AZD1222 vaccination. Written as DNA, the CDR3 is TGTGCCAGCAGCGTAGCGGGACAGGGGGGCCGCTATAATTCACCCCTCCACTTT. The encoded protein is CASSVAGQGGRYNSPLHF. The entire variable domain, with the rest obtained from reference TRBV9 and TRBJ1-6, is as follows: DSGVTQTPKHLITATGQRVTLRCSPRSGDLSVYWYQQSLDQGLQFLIQYYNGEERAKGNILERFSAQQFPDLHSELNLSSLELGDSALYFCASSVAGQGGRYNSPLHFGNGTRLTVT.